Presented here are 21 T cell receptor beta chains from one specimen sequenced in a study of T cell repertoires in cytomegalovirus infection. TCRdb recomputed calls from the reads with MiXCR, one row per CDR3 protein. This sample has about 310,000 distinct CDR3 sequences, with 17% found just once. Specimen: PBMCs. The receptors here all came from a human donor in good health (CMV status not recorded). Some clones in this sample may be carry-over from other donors' samples.

This clonotype was recorded many times. The gene calls are TRBV5-5 and TRBJ1-5; D gene uncertain. The CDR3 is 15 residues long. The V gene's germline CDR1 is SGHKS and CDR2 YYEKEE (reference sequence). V lost 0 bases, J lost 6 bases, and 13 bases lay in between. The CDR3 spells CASSLASTGVQPQHF. The CDR3 DNA reads TGTGCCAGCAGCTTGGCCTCCACTGGGGTTCAGCCCCAGCATTTT. The whole variable domain, filled in from reference TRBV5-5 and TRBJ1-5, reads DAGVTQSPTHLIKTRGQQVTLRCSPISGHKSVSWYQQVLGQGPQFIFQYYEKEERGRGNFPDRFSARQFPNYSSELNVNALLLGDSALYLCASSLASTGVQPQHFGDGTRLSIL.

This clonotype was recorded a few times. V and J are TRBV27 and TRBJ2-1; weak D call: TRBD1 (5 bases). Germline CDR1 reads MNHEY; CDR2 reads SMNVEV (reference sequence). The CDR3 totals 12 residues. V shed 7 bases and J shed 15 bases, with 19 bases lying between them. Written as DNA, the CDR3 is TGTGCCAGCATTTCTCAAGGGGCCCCGGCGTTCTTC. It yields the protein CASISQGAPAFF.

There are a few counts of this clonotype. The chain carries TRBV4-1 and TRBJ2-4; 7 bases fit TRBD1. Trimming took 1 base from V and 0 from J; bases not matched to a gene: 9. The germline V gene encodes CDR1 MGHRA and CDR2 YSYEKL. The CDR3 contains 18 residues. In nucleotides, the CDR3 is TGCGCCAGCAGCCAAGGCAGACAGGGCCGGACAGCCAAAAACATTCAGTACTTC. Translating it yields CASSQGRQGRTAKNIQYF.

The chain links TRBV3-1 to TRBJ1-6; maybe TRBD1 (6 bases). The CDR3 is made up of 14 amino acids. Trimming stripped 5 bases from V and 10 bases from J, with 15 bases between. Germline CDR1 and CDR2: LGHDT and YNNKEL (reference sequence). The CDR3 loop is CASSGGRGGSPLHF. The DNA of the CDR3 is TGTGCCAGCAGCGGTGGCAGGGGAGGATCACCCCTCCACTTT.

The chain couples TRBV20-1 to TRBJ2-7; D not certain. Germline CDR1 is DFQATT and CDR2 is SNEGSKA (reference sequence). The V end was cut by 3 bases, the J end by 2 bases, with 8 bases between. The CDR3 loop spans 12 amino acids. This CDR3 is CSASSNTYEQYF. The CDR3 DNA reads as TGCAGTGCTAGTTCTAACACCTACGAGCAGTACTTC.

This clonotype was recorded a few times. The chain has TRBV20-1 and TRBJ1-4, with D possibly matching TRBD1 (5 bases). CDR1 is DFQATT, CDR2 SNEGSKA, per germline (reference sequence). The CDR3 has 15 residues. Trimming shortened V by 3 bases and J by 4 bases, and 15 bases separated the two germline ends. For the CDR3, the DNA is TGCAGTGCTAGCGGCCCCGGGACGGGTAATGAAAAACTGTTTTTT. Its protein is CSASGPGTGNEKLFF.

Only a few counts were recorded for this clonotype. This may stem from a read error, because a much larger clone lies one nucleotide away. The chain combines TRBV7-8 with TRBJ1-5; 7 bases are shared with TRBD1. The J segment lost 6 bases and the V segment lost 5 bases, leaving 4 bases of the junction unmatched. CDR1 SGHVS and CDR2 FQNEAQ come from the germline V gene. There are 13 residues in the CDR3. The CDR3 here is CASSPDRVQPQHF. Here the CDR3 DNA reads TGTGCCAGCAGCCCAGACAGGGTTCAGCCCCAGCATTTT. The entire variable domain, with the rest obtained from reference TRBV7-8 and TRBJ1-5, is as follows: GAGVSQSPRYKVAKRGQDVALRCDPISGHVSLFWYQQALGQGPEFLTYFQNEAQLDKSGLPSDRFFAERPEGSVSTLKIQRTQQEDSAVYLCASSPDRVQPQHFGDGTRLSIL.

This clonotype has at least ten counts. The chain combines TRBV7-2 with TRBJ2-5; tentative D call: TRBD1 (5 bases). Germline CDR1 reads SGHTA; CDR2 reads FQGNSA. This CDR3 region has 15 residues. V was pared by 1 base and J by 5 bases, with 14 bases between. The CDR3 spells CASSLVPGYRETQYF. The CDR3, as DNA: TGTGCCAGCAGCTTAGTCCCCGGTTACAGGGAGACCCAGTACTTC.

The J gene is TRBJ1-4, the V gene TRBV7-9; D is uncertain. The germline V gene encodes CDR1 SEHNR and CDR2 FQNEAQ (reference sequence). Trimming removed 7 bases from V and 8 bases from J, with 11 bases in between. The CDR3 contains 12 residues. The CDR3 DNA follows: TGTGCCAGCACTCTCACCCACGAAAAACTGTTTTTT. Protein: CASTLTHEKLFF.

The chain joins TRBV27 to TRBJ2-4; D is undetermined. Germline CDR1 and CDR2: MNHEY and SMNVEV (reference sequence). V lost 5 bases and J lost 6, with 11 bases in between. The CDR3 loop spans 13 amino acids. The CDR3 nucleotides are TGTGCCAGCAGTCCCAGATTAGGAAACATTCAGTACTTC. It codes for CASSPRLGNIQYF.

This sequence joins TRBV20-1 and TRBJ2-7; D is possibly TRBD1 or TRBD2 (5 bases each). The V end lost 2 bases, the J end lost 2 bases, and 13 bases lay between the germline ends. Germline V gene lookup returns CDR1 DFQATT and CDR2 SNEGSKA (reference sequence). The CDR3 contains 14 residues. CDR3 protein: CSARNSGGTYEQYF. DNA for the CDR3: TGCAGTGCTAGAAACAGTGGGGGAACCTACGAGCAGTACTTC.

About this clonotype: Given a much more abundant clone one base away, this may be a read error. The chain carries TRBV7-9 and TRBJ1-5; TRBD1 matches 7 bases. The CDR3 totals 16 residues. Germline lookup yields CDR1 SEHNR and CDR2 FQNEAQ (reference sequence). The CDR3 DNA reads TGTGTCGTCCAACGGGACAGCGGATATAGCAATCAGCCCCAGCATTTT. The encoded protein is CVVQRDSGYSNQPQHF.

J is TRBJ1-5 and V is TRBV10-3; D is unresolved. V lost 2 bases, J lost 2 bases, and 7 bases lay in between. The CDR3 spans 14 residues. From germline, CDR1 is ENHRY and CDR2 SYGVKD. DNA for the CDR3: TGTGCCATCAGTGAGCGCCAGGGCAATCAGCCCCAGCATTTT. It is translated as CAISERQGNQPQHF.

This clonotype was counted ten times or more. V is TRBV7-2 and J is TRBJ2-2; unclear D gene. Per the germline V gene, CDR1 is SGHTA and CDR2 is FQGNSA. V shed 1 base and J shed 4 bases, with 7 bases lying between them. This CDR3 has 14 amino acids. This CDR3 reads CASSLGRSTGELFF. DNA of the CDR3: TGTGCCAGCAGCTTAGGAAGAAGCACCGGGGAGCTGTTTTTT.

This sequence joins TRBV6-2 or TRBV6-3 and TRBJ1-6; 9 bases map to TRBD1. CDR1 and CDR2 (germline): MNHEY, SVGEGT. The trim removed 5 bases at V and 8 bases at J, leaving 34 bases unmatched. This CDR3 comprises 24 residues. CDR3 sequence (DNA): TGTGCCAGCAGTCCTTTATTCGAAGTGTGGGTCCCCAAGAGAGATCGGACAGGGGATTCACCCCTCCACTTT. Encoded protein: CASSPLFEVWVPKRDRTGDSPLHF.

This clonotype was counted at least ten times. The chain carries TRBV7-2 and TRBJ1-2; D gene unclear. The CDR3 runs to 14 residues. Germline V CDR1 and CDR2: SGHTA, FQGNSA. V was clipped by 1 base and J by 7 bases, with 13 bases between them. This chain's CDR3 is CASSLVAGSIGYTF. The DNA of the CDR3 is TGTGCCAGCAGCTTAGTGGCAGGTTCAATTGGCTACACCTTC.

The V gene is TRBV20-1, the J gene TRBJ1-2; possible D gene TRBD1, 6 bases. V lost 5 bases, J lost 6 bases, and 22 bases lay in between. In germline, CDR1 is DFQATT, CDR2 SNEGSKA (reference sequence). The CDR3 extends over 15 amino acids. The CDR3 DNA reads as TGCAGTGCTCCGAGAGAAGACAGGCCCGGAGATGGCTACACCTTC. Translation gives CSAPREDRPGDGYTF.

This clonotype was observed at least ten times. The chain recombines TRBV7-9 with TRBJ1-4; D not certain. The CDR3 is made up of 16 amino acids. The V end lost 0 bases, the J end lost 0 bases, and 8 bases lay between the germline ends. The germline V gene encodes CDR1 SEHNR and CDR2 FQNEAQ (reference sequence). For the CDR3, the DNA is TGTGCCAGCAGCTTAGCGGCAGCCGCAACTAATGAAAAACTGTTTTTT. Translated, it gives CASSLAAAATNEKLFF. Filled out from reference TRBV7-9 and TRBJ1-4, the complete variable domain reads DTGVSQNPRHKITKRGQNVTFRCDPISEHNRLYWYRQTLGQGPEFLTYFQNEAQLEKSRLLSDRFSAERPKGSFSTLEIQRTEQGDSAMYLCASSLAAAATNEKLFFGSGTQLSVL.

The chain links TRBV10-3 to TRBJ1-6, with TRBD1 as a possible D gene (6 bases). Germline V gives CDR1 ENHRY, CDR2 SYGVKD. Trimming stripped 9 bases from V and 0 bases from J, with 9 bases between. This CDR3 contains 14 residues. The CDR3 sequence: CAIGGLSYNSPLHF. As DNA, the CDR3 is TGTGCCATTGGGGGGCTCTCCTATAATTCACCCCTCCACTTT.

The chain has TRBV18 and TRBJ1-1; the D gene is possibly TRBD1 (5 bases). CDR1 is KGHSH and CDR2 is LQKENI in the germline V gene. The CDR3 length is 13 residues. Trimming left V 0 bases short and J 8 bases short, with 10 bases between. CDR3 residues: CASSPPSREEAFF. The CDR3 DNA reads TGTGCCAGCTCACCACCGAGCAGGGAAGAAGCTTTCTTT. The variable domain in full, completed from reference TRBV18 and TRBJ1-1, reads NAGVMQNPRHLVRRRGQEARLRCSPMKGHSHVYWYRQLPEEGLKFMVYLQKENIIDESGMPKERFSAEFPKEGPSILRIQQVVRGDSAAYFCASSPPSREEAFFGQGTRLTVV.

This clonotype was recorded many times. V usage is TRBV12-3 or TRBV12-4 and J usage is TRBJ2-5; D may be TRBD1 (6 bases). The V end was cut by 7 bases, the J end by 1 base, with 10 bases between. The CDR3 consists of 13 residues. The CDR3, as DNA: TGTGCCAGCAAACGGGACATCCAAGAGACCCAGTACTTC. Protein sequence: CASKRDIQETQYF.